This passage covers 24 T cell receptor beta chains from one sample sequenced in a study of blood T cell repertoires in COVID-19. Assay used: immunoSEQ multiplex PCR; TCRdb lists only in-frame clones, some missing. The sample yields about 25,000 clones, about 89% seen once. Sequencing was carried out using peripheral blood. These receptors all come from a man between 70 and 80 years old with active COVID-19.

The chain links TRBV5-6 to TRBJ1-2; D is possibly TRBD1 (6 bases). The germline CDR1 and CDR2 sequences are SGHDT and YYEEEE. Trimming removed 4 bases at V and 4 bases at J, with 11 bases between. The CDR3 loop spans 13 amino acids. This chain's CDR3 is CASSPTGTYGYTF. As DNA, the CDR3 is TGTGCCAGCAGCCCGACAGGTACCTATGGCTACACCTTC.

This clone was picked up a small number of times. The V call is TRBV7-8, the J call TRBJ1-1; no clear D gene. V was trimmed by 6 bases and J by 7 bases, leaving 18 bases between them. Germline V gives CDR1 SGHVS, CDR2 FQNEAQ. This CDR3 comprises 14 residues. CDR3 amino acids: CASRLARGGREAFF. In nucleotides, the CDR3 is TGTGCCAGCAGGTTGGCACGCGGCGGTCGTGAAGCTTTCTTT.

The V and J genes are TRBV7-8 and TRBJ1-2; 8 bases line up with TRBD1. The CDR3 length is 14 residues. The germline V gene encodes CDR1 SGHVS and CDR2 FQNEAQ. V was pared by 3 bases and J by 7 bases, with 7 bases of the junction left unmatched. CDR3 DNA: TGTGCCAGCAGCTTTAACGGACAGGGTGGTGGCTACACCTTC. Its protein is CASSFNGQGGGYTF. The variable domain in full, with the rest retrieved from reference TRBV7-8 and TRBJ1-2, is GAGVSQSPRYKVAKRGQDVALRCDPISGHVSLFWYQQALGQGPEFLTYFQNEAQLDKSGLPSDRFFAERPEGSVSTLKIQRTQQEDSAVYLCASSFNGQGGGYTFGSGTRLTVV.

This chain uses TRBV18 with TRBJ1-4; the match to TRBD1 covers 10 bases. The trim removed 3 bases at V and 6 bases at J, leaving 1 base unmatched. This CDR3 is 14 amino acids long. The V gene's germline CDR1 is KGHSH and CDR2 LQKENI. In DNA form, the CDR3 reads TGTGCCAGCTCACCGACAGGGGGCCATGAAAAACTGTTTTTT. As protein: CASSPTGGHEKLFF.

This clone was found once. The chain has TRBV7-2 and TRBJ2-5; 12 bases are a match to TRBD2. V shed 1 base and J 7 bases; nucleotides not matched to a gene: 4. Germline-derived CDR1 and CDR2 are SGHTA and FQGNSA. The CDR3 consists of 15 residues. CDR3 loop: CASSLGTSGEGTQYF. The CDR3 DNA reads as TGTGCCAGCAGCTTAGGGACTAGCGGGGAGGGGACCCAGTACTTC.

CDR3 sequence (DNA): TGTGCCAGCAGCTTCCGAAGGGGCCAGCCCCAGCATTTT. Translating gives CASSFRRGQPQHF. The chain has TRBV7-2 and TRBJ1-5; D is possibly TRBD1 (5 bases). The germline CDR1 and CDR2 sequences are SGHTA and FQGNSA. The V and J ends lost 3 bases and 7 bases respectively, with 10 bases between them. The CDR3 totals 13 residues. Filled out from reference TRBV7-2 and TRBJ1-5, the complete variable domain reads GAGVSQSPSNKVTEKGKDVELRCDPISGHTALYWYRQSLGQGLEFLIYFQGNSAPDKSGLPSDRFSAERTGGSVSTLTIQRTQQEDSAVYLCASSFRRGQPQHFGDGTRLSIL.

The CDR3 nucleotides are TGTGCCAGCAGCTTGGTACTAGCGGGGGGCGTCGGGGAGCTGTTTTTT. As protein: CASSLVLAGGVGELFF. V and J are TRBV5-5 and TRBJ2-2, with TRBD2 identical over 12 bases. With V trimmed by 0 bases and J by 7 bases, 4 bases remained unmatched. The CDR3 loop spans 16 amino acids. CDR1 SGHKS and CDR2 YYEKEE come from the germline V gene (reference sequence). Combining the CDR3 with reference TRBV5-5 and TRBJ2-2 gives the whole variable domain DAGVTQSPTHLIKTRGQQVTLRCSPISGHKSVSWYQQVLGQGPQFIFQYYEKEERGRGNFPDRFSARQFPNYSSELNVNALLLGDSALYLCASSLVLAGGVGELFFGEGSRLTVL.

The count of this clone is one. The V and J genes are TRBV29-1 and TRBJ1-2; D may be TRBD1 (5 bases). Germline loops: CDR1 SQVTM, CDR2 ANQGSEA. Trimming took off 5 bases at V and 5 bases at J, with 9 bases between the two ends. The CDR3 length is 11 residues. The CDR3: CSVPGGYGYTF. The CDR3 nucleotides are TGCAGCGTTCCGGGGGGGTATGGCTACACCTTC.

This chain connects TRBV3-1 (or the pseudogene TRBV3-2) to TRBJ1-2, with D perhaps matching TRBD1 (5 bases). The CDR3 totals 17 residues. Trimming removed 1 base at V and 3 bases at J, with 18 bases between. The germline CDR1 and CDR2 sequences are LGHDT and YNNKEL (reference sequence). CDR3 coding DNA: TGTGCCAGCAGCCAAGGTCTGGCCGGGGGAGGTGACTATGGCTACACCTTC. This sequence encodes CASSQGLAGGGDYGYTF.

This chain joins TRBV19 and TRBJ2-5; weak D call: TRBD2 (5 bases). Germline CDR1 and CDR2: LNHDA and SQIVND (reference sequence). The CDR3 spans 14 residues. Deletions cut 7 bases from V and 5 bases from J, with 17 bases between. DNA for the CDR3: TGTGCCAGTACTGAGGGTAACTTGGGTGAGACCCAGTACTTC. Translation gives CASTEGNLGETQYF.

This sequence joins TRBV29-1 and TRBJ2-7; TRBD1 aligns across 12 bases. Germline V gene data show CDR1 as SQVTM and CDR2 as ANQGSEA. This CDR3 is built from 16 residues. The trim removed 6 bases at V and 2 bases at J, leaving 11 bases unmatched. The CDR3 bases are TGCAGCGTCGAAAAGCCGGGGACAGGGGGCCCCTACGAGCAGTACTTC. It yields the protein CSVEKPGTGGPYEQYF.

The genes are TRBV5-4 and TRBJ1-3, with 8 nucleotides matching TRBD1. Germline assignment: CDR1 SGHNT and CDR2 YYREEE (reference sequence). The junction had 9 bases not matched to a gene; V was cut back by 4 bases and J by 3 bases. The CDR3 is made up of 16 amino acids. The CDR3 DNA reads as TGTGCCAGCAGCAGTACAGGGGGGCATTATGGAAACACCATATATTTT. Translating gives CASSSTGGHYGNTIYF.

This clone has only one observation. V and J are TRBV7-2 and TRBJ1-6; 9 bases are a match to TRBD1. V shed 2 bases and J 10 bases; nucleotides not matched to a gene: 9. This CDR3 has 16 residues. Germline V lookup: CDR1 SGHTA, CDR2 FQGNSA. The DNA for the CDR3 is TGTGCCAGCAGCTTAACCGGGACAGGGTTCAGGTCACCCCTCCACTTT. This gives the protein CASSLTGTGFRSPLHF.

V gene TRBV7-2 combines with J gene TRBJ2-2; D call uncertain. Germline V gives CDR1 SGHTA, CDR2 FQGNSA. The CDR3 is made up of 15 amino acids. V was pared by 2 bases and J by 2 bases, with 9 bases between. The CDR3 nucleotides read TGTGCCAGCAGCTTATACTATCTAAACACCGGGGAGCTGTTTTTT. Its translation is CASSLYYLNTGELFF.

This rearrangement joins TRBV10-3 to TRBJ1-5, with a weak D call TRBD1 (6 bases). The length of the CDR3 is 17 residues. From germline, CDR1 is ENHRY and CDR2 SYGVKD. The ends were cut back, 0 bases at V and 1 base at J, with 13 bases in the middle. CDR3 residues: CAISESQGVLSNQPQHF. In DNA form, the CDR3 reads TGTGCCATCAGTGAGTCACAGGGCGTTTTGAGCAATCAGCCCCAGCATTTT.

This chain uses TRBV6-4 with TRBJ1-4; TRBD1 matches at 9 bases. There are 16 residues in the CDR3. The V gene end was trimmed by 6 bases and the J gene end by 7 bases; junction bases not matched to a gene: 12. The germline CDR1 and CDR2 sequences are MRHNA and SNTAGT. CDR3 amino acids: CASSGYRDRDSEKLFF. CDR3 nucleotides: TGTGCCAGCAGCGGGTACCGGGACAGGGATTCTGAAAAACTGTTTTTT.

The J gene is TRBJ1-4, the V gene TRBV29-1; 7 bases line up with TRBD1. This CDR3 has 19 amino acids. The trim removed 0 bases at V and 8 bases at J, leaving 21 bases unmatched. CDR1 is SQVTM, CDR2 ANQGSEA, per germline. CDR3 region: CSVEDRSGDRPPVGEKLFF. CDR3 sequence (DNA): TGCAGCGTTGAAGATCGGTCCGGGGACAGACCTCCCGTCGGCGAAAAACTGTTTTTT.

By sample fraction, this clone is medium-sized. The genes are TRBV11-1 and TRBJ1-6; perhaps TRBD1 as D (5 bases). Germline V gives CDR1 SGHAT, CDR2 FQDESV (reference sequence). The CDR3 runs to 14 residues. V lost 1 base and J 11 bases, leaving 12 bases between the germline ends. Here the CDR3 reads CASSLGVGLTPLHF. For the CDR3, the DNA is TGTGCCAGCAGCTTAGGGGTGGGGCTGACACCCCTCCACTTT.

This clone has a single count. The V and J genes are TRBV19 and TRBJ1-2; TRBD1 agrees at 12 bases. The ends lost 6 bases at V and 8 bases at J; junction bases unmatched: 7. The germline gives CDR1 LNHDA, CDR2 SQIVND (reference sequence). The CDR3 is made up of 14 amino acids. In DNA form, the CDR3 reads TGTGCCAGTAGCCAGGGACAGGGGGCAGGAGGCTACACCTTC. It yields the protein CASSQGQGAGGYTF. The whole variable domain, filled in from reference TRBV19 and TRBJ1-2, reads DGGITQSPKYLFRKEGQNVTLSCEQNLNHDAMYWYRQDPGQGLRLIYYSQIVNDFQKGDIAEGYSVSREKKESFPLTVTSAQKNPTAFYLCASSQGQGAGGYTFGSGTRLTVV.

The chain combines TRBV7-3 with TRBJ2-2, with D maybe TRBD1 (5 bases). Trimming removed 5 bases from V and 0 bases from J, with 16 bases in between. The CDR3 extends over 17 amino acids. Per germline, CDR1 SGHTA and CDR2 FQGTGA. The CDR3 DNA follows: TGTGCCAGCAGCCAACCGTCAGGGCCCGCGAACACCGGGGAGCTGTTTTTT. This gives the protein CASSQPSGPANTGELFF.

V is TRBV7-9 and J is TRBJ2-5; D may be TRBD1 (5 bases). CDR1 and CDR2 from the germline V gene are SEHNR and FQNEAQ (reference sequence). This CDR3 is built from 15 residues. Trimming took 2 bases from V and 3 from J, leaving 13 bases between them. The DNA for the CDR3 is TGTGCCAGCAGCTTAATTACGACAGTAAAAGAGACCCAGTACTTC. Protein sequence: CASSLITTVKETQYF.

The V gene is TRBV19, the J gene TRBJ1-2, with TRBD1 matching over 7 bases. CDR1 and CDR2 from the germline V gene are LNHDA and SQIVND (reference sequence). Unmatched junction bases numbered 7, after V lost 8 bases and J lost 4 bases. CDR3 length: 13 residues. The DNA of the CDR3 is TGTGCCAGTGGAGACAGGGATTCCTATGGCTACACCTTC. It yields the protein CASGDRDSYGYTF.

The genes are TRBV30 and TRBJ1-6; 7 bases match TRBD1. Germline V gives CDR1 GTSNPN, CDR2 SVGIG (reference sequence). This CDR3 is built from 13 residues. The CDR3 is CASNRQGGSPLHF. The CDR3 bases are TGTGCTTCAAACCGACAGGGTGGCTCACCCCTCCACTTT.

The chain uses TRBV19 and TRBJ2-7, with 7 bases fitting TRBD1. The CDR3 is 16 residues long. Germline CDR1 and CDR2: LNHDA and SQIVND (reference sequence). V lost 4 bases, J lost 0 bases, and 9 bases stayed unmatched. The CDR3 sequence is CASSKLRGQDSYEQYF. The CDR3, as DNA: TGTGCCAGTAGTAAGCTAAGGGGGCAAGACTCCTACGAGCAGTACTTC.